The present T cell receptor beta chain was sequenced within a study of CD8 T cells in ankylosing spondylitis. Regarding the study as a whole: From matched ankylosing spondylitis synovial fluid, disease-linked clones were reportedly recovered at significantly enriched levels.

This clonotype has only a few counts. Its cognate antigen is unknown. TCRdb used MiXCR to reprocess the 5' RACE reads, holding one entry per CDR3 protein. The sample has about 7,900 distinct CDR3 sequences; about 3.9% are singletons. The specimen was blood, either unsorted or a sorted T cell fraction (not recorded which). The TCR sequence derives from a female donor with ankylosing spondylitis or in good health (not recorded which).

CDR3 DNA sequence: TGTGCCAGCAGTCCCGGGACAGATGATTACGAGCAGTACTTC. Protein product: CASSPGTDDYEQYF. V and J are TRBV9 and TRBJ2-7; 7 bases align to TRBD1. The CDR3 is made up of 14 amino acids. The trim removed 5 bases at V and 4 bases at J, leaving 9 bases unmatched. CDR1 is SGDLS and CDR2 is YYNGEE in the germline V gene. Variable domain in full (rest from reference TRBV9 and TRBJ2-7): DSGVTQTPKHLITATGQRVTLRCSPRSGDLSVYWYQQSLDQGLQFLIQYYNGEERAKGNILERFSAQQFPDLHSELNLSSLELGDSALYFCASSPGTDDYEQYFGPGTRLTVT.